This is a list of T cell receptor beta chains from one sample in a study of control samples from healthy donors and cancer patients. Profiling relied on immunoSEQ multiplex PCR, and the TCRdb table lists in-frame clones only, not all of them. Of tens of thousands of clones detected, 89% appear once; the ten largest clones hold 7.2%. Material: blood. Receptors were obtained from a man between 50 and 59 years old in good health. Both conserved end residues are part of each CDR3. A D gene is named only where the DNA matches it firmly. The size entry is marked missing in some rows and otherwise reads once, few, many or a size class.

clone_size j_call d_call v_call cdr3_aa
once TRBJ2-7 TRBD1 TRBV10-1 CASSWVPSRDRATYEQYF
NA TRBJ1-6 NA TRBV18 CASSPQSTGVSSYNSPLHF
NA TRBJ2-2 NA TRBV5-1 CASRGQLNTGELFF
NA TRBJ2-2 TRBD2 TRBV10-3 CAHGLAGDGELFF
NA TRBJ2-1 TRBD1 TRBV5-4 CASSHDRGYNEQFF
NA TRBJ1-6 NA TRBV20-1 CSASVGASYNSPLHF
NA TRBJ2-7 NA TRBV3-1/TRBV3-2 CASSQEGLDREQYF
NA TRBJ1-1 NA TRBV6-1 CASSEASWSTEAFF
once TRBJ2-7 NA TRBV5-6 CASSLRQVTYEQYF
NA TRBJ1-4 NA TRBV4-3 CASSQEGATNEKLFF
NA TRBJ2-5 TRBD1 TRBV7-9 CASSLGRGRGQETQYF
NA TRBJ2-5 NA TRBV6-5 CASSYFSDRKETQYF
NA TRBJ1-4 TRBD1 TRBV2 CASRGTGVVEKLFF
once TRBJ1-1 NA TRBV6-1 CASSSNRNTEAFF
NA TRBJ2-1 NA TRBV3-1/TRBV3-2 CASSQVEFEQFF
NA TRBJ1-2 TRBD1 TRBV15 CATSRDGTGEYGYTF
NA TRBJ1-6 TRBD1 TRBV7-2 CASSLRDREGSPLHF
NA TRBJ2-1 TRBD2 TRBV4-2 CASSQGETSAYNEQFF
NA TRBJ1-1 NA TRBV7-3 CASSLRRNTEAFF
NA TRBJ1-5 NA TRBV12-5 CASGLGGGKQPQHF
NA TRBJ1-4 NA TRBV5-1 CASSFGGRAATNEKLFF
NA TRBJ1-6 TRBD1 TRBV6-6 CASSSPGQGAYSPLHF
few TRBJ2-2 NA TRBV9 CASSVVEDGELFF
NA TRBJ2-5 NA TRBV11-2 CASSDLETQYF
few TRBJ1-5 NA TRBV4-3 CASSQGWGINQPQHF
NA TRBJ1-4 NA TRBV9 CASSARAGQREKLFF
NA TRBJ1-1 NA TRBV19 CASSTAGVGTEAFF
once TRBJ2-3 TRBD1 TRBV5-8 CASSWGTGWSGTDTQYF
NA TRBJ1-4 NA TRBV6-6 CASSYRANEKLFF
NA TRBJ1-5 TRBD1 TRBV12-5 CATTGAERIQPQHF
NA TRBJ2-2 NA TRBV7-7 CASSQGRTVNTGELFF
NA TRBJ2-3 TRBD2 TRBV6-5 CASSYGTSGDTQYF
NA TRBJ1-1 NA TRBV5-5 CASSLKIMNTEAFF
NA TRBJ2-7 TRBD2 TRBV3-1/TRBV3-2 CASSQSFTGGSSYEQYF
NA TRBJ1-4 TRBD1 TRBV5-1 CASSMTGGNEKLFF
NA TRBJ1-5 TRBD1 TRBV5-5 CASSRGQASNQPQHF
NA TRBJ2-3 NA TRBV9 CASSLFKGTDTQYF
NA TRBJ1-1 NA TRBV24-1 CATSDPVKNTEAFF
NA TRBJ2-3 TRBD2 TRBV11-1 CASSRGGSTDTQYF
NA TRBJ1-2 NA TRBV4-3 CASSLAWTGNYGYTF